This is a list of T cell receptor beta chains from one sample in a study of blood T cells in healthy people across ages. MiXCR, applied by TCRdb to the 5' RACE reads, yields one record per CDR3 protein. The data contain about 720,000 distinct CDR3 sequences, approximately 22% of them seen just once; the ten biggest clones take up around a fifth. Sequences were obtained from blood. Receptor source: a man in his sixties or seventies in good health. The CDR3 runs from the conserved cysteine through the conserved F or W. The D gene is left open where the match is weak. The size entry is marked missing in some rows and otherwise reads once, few, many or a size class.

>few|TRBJ1-2|TRBD1|TRBV10-3
CAIRGTGRGYTF
TGTGCCATCAGGGGGACAGGGCGCGGCTACACCTTC
>many|TRBJ2-5|.|TRBV10-3
CAISETPETQYF
TGTGCCATCAGTGAGACCCCAGAGACCCAGTACTTC
>few|TRBJ2-1|TRBD2|TRBV12-3/TRBV12-4
CASIFPQGGVYNEQFF
TGTGCCAGCATCTTCCCTCAGGGAGGGGTTTACAATGAGCAGTTCTTC
>.|TRBJ2-7|.|TRBV15
CATSSAKTYEQYF
TGTGCCACCAGCAGTGCCAAGACCTACGAGCAGTACTTC
>.|TRBJ2-2|.|TRBV4-1
CASSQEGGNTGELFF
TGCGCCAGCAGCCAAGAAGGAGGGAACACCGGGGAGCTGTTTTTT
>.|TRBJ1-1|.|TRBV29-1
CSVSSGTLEGAFF
TGCAGCGTTAGTTCGGGTACACTGGAGGGAGCTTTCTTT
>.|TRBJ1-4|TRBD1|TRBV20-1
CSAIDGTGSEKLFF
TGCAGTGCTATCGACGGGACAGGCAGTGAAAAACTATTTTTT
>many|TRBJ2-5|.|TRBV5-1
CASSLVTGQETQYF
TGCGCCAGCAGCTTGGTTACAGGCCAAGAGACCCAGTACTTC
>.|TRBJ2-3|TRBD2|TRBV20-1
CSARAASGREDTQYF
TGCAGTGCTAGAGCGGCTAGCGGGAGGGAAGATACGCAGTATTTT
>.|TRBJ2-3|.|TRBV5-5
CASSLKEGRATQYF
TGTGCCAGCAGCTTGAAGGAGGGGAGAGCTACGCAGTATTTT
>few|TRBJ2-1|TRBD1|TRBV9
CASSVAGTGANEQFF
TGTGCCAGCAGCGTAGCGGGGACAGGGGCGAATGAGCAGTTCTTC
>few|TRBJ2-3|.|TRBV20-1
CSASKSGSTDTQYF
TGCAGTGCTAGTAAAAGCGGGAGCACAGATACGCAGTATTTT
>few|TRBJ1-5|.|TRBV6-6
CASSDGVVSNQPQHF
TGTGCCAGCAGTGACGGGGTGGTTAGCAATCAGCCCCAGCATTTT
>few|TRBJ1-2|TRBD1|TRBV7-2
CASSLGGGQGHYGYTF
TGTGCCAGCAGCTTAGGTGGGGGACAGGGCCACTATGGCTACACCTTC
>many|TRBJ2-3|.|TRBV7-2
CASSYERLVSPTDTQYF
TGTGCCAGCAGCTATGAACGACTAGTTAGCCCCACAGATACGCAGTATTTT
>.|TRBJ1-1|.|TRBV20-1
CRLKLVSREGTEAFF
TGCAGATTAAAACTCGTTTCCAGGGAAGGGACTGAAGCTTTCTTT
>many|TRBJ1-2|.|TRBV7-8
CASSPRTANYGYTF
TGTGCCAGCAGCCCACGGACTGCTAACTATGGCTACACCTTC
>.|TRBJ2-1|TRBD2|TRBV28
CASSFIRTSGGFPNEQFF
TGTGCCAGCAGTTTCATCAGGACTAGCGGGGGGTTCCCCAATGAGCAGTTCTTC
>.|TRBJ2-5|TRBD2|TRBV5-1
CASSSRSSGAAQETQYF
TGCGCCAGCAGCTCCAGATCTAGCGGGGCGGCCCAAGAGACCCAGTACTTC
>few|TRBJ2-3|.|TRBV5-1
CASSLELADTQYF
TGCGCCAGCAGCTTGGAGCTGGCAGATACGCAGTATTTT
>.|TRBJ1-5|TRBD1|TRBV6-6
CASSYSGQGGSNQPQHF
TGTGCCAGCAGTTACTCTGGGCAGGGGGGGAGCAATCAGCCCCAGCATTTT
>many|TRBJ2-1|TRBD1|TRBV28
CASSTTGAYNEQFF
TGTGCCAGCAGTACGACAGGGGCCTACAATGAGCAGTTCTTC
>once|TRBJ2-7|TRBD1|TRBV29-1
CSVGDRAYEQYF
TGCAGCGTTGGGGACAGGGCCTACGAGCAGTACTTC
>few|TRBJ2-3|TRBD2|TRBV11-2
CASSSGGGVLTDTQYF
TGTGCCAGCAGCTCCGGCGGGGGGGTCCTCACAGATACGCAGTATTTT
>.|TRBJ1-5|TRBD1|TRBV7-9
CASSAPGQGGQPQHF
TGTGCCAGCAGCGCACCGGGACAGGGCGGGCAGCCCCAGCATTTT
>.|TRBJ1-1|.|TRBV13
CASSLRTGEAFF
TGTGCCAGCAGCCTCCGTACGGGTGAAGCTTTCTTT
>few|TRBJ1-5|.|TRBV12-3/TRBV12-4
CASSLWDNNQPQHF
TGTGCCAGCAGTTTGTGGGACAACAATCAGCCCCAGCATTTT
>few|TRBJ2-1|TRBD2|TRBV29-1
CSVNPGRTSGIGEQFF
TGCAGCGTCAACCCAGGGAGGACTAGCGGGATTGGTGAGCAGTTCTTC
>.|TRBJ2-1|.|TRBV7-7
CASSLGPVGRNEQFF
TGTGCCAGCAGCTTAGGTCCCGTGGGACGGAATGAGCAGTTCTTC
>few|TRBJ2-5|.|TRBV18
CASSRLAKEGTQYF
TGTGCCAGCTCCCGTTTGGCAAAGGAGGGGACCCAGTACTTC
>few|TRBJ1-4|.|TRBV4-3
CASSQAWLTNEKLFF
TGCGCCAGCAGCCAAGCGTGGCTCACTAATGAAAAACTGTTTTTT
>few|TRBJ2-3|.|TRBV18
CASSPTVDTQYF
TGTGCCAGCTCACCAACCGTGGATACGCAGTATTTT
>.|TRBJ1-2|.|TRBV18
CASSPPGAQTYGYTF
TGTGCCAGCTCACCACCGGGCGCCCAGACCTATGGCTACACCTTC
>.|TRBJ2-5|.|TRBV10-3
CAISGGAEQETQYF
TGTGCCATCAGTGGGGGGGCGGAGCAAGAGACCCAGTACTTC
>.|TRBJ1-2|TRBD1|TRBV3-1
CASSQAHDRGHGYTF
TGTGCCAGCAGCCAAGCCCACGACAGGGGCCACGGCTACACCTTC
>few|TRBJ1-1|.|TRBV19
CASSRRQVSEAFF
TGTGCCAGTAGTAGGCGACAGGTTTCTGAAGCTTTCTTT
>.|TRBJ1-4|.|TRBV6-1
CASSDYGGWANEKLFF
TGTGCCAGCAGTGATTACGGGGGATGGGCTAATGAAAAACTGTTTTTT
>.|TRBJ2-1|.|TRBV2
CASSVRRGEQFF
TGTGCCAGCAGTGTGAGGAGGGGTGAGCAGTTCTTC
>few|TRBJ1-1|.|TRBV29-1
CSVALDTEAFF
TGCAGCGTGGCTTTGGACACTGAAGCTTTCTTT
>.|TRBJ1-5|TRBD1|TRBV4-1
CASSHGLDRESPQHF
TGCGCCAGCAGCCATGGGTTGGACAGGGAAAGTCCCCAGCATTTT
>.|TRBJ2-5|.|TRBV7-7
CASSPSASPQETQYF
TGTGCCAGCAGCCCTTCGGCTAGCCCCCAAGAGACCCAGTACTTC
>.|TRBJ2-3|TRBD2|TRBV4-1
CASSQGPTSGIGDTQYF
TGCGCCAGCAGCCAGGGGCCTACTAGCGGGATCGGGGATACGCAGTATTTT
>.|TRBJ2-1|.|TRBV6-2/TRBV6-3
CASPTSRYNEQFF
TGTGCCAGCCCTACTAGCAGGTACAATGAGCAGTTCTTC
>.|TRBJ1-1|.|TRBV15
CATSRDPNLNTEAFF
TGTGCCACCAGCAGAGATCCAAATCTGAACACTGAAGCTTTCTTT
>.|TRBJ2-1|TRBD2|TRBV5-1
CVSSLFSGGAIEQFF
TGCGTCAGCAGCTTGTTTAGCGGGGGGGCCATCGAGCAGTTCTTC